The clone carrying this T cell receptor (beta chain) was detected ten times or more. Amplified TCR beta CDR3 regions derived from RNA transcripts. HTBI primers were employed in a first-round RT-PCR of the TCR CDR3. TCRdb re-called the multiplex PCR reads with MiXCR, one entry per CDR3 protein. The repertoire consists of 300,000 to 350,000 distinct CDR3 sequences, with around a fifth occurring once and the leading ten covering around 50%. This sample stems from a study of T cells in Graves' hyperthyroidism and ophthalmopathy. On the study more broadly: Peripheral blood draws took place at initial diagnosis, ahead of any treatment.

Lactation, pregnancy, other autoimmune disease or uncontrolled infection excluded patients. The CDR3 is 17 residues long. V shed 0 bases, J shed 5 bases, and the junction held 5 bases outside the gene matches. Germline V lookup: CDR1 SGHKS, CDR2 YYEKEE (reference sequence). The specimen was blood. The sequence was obtained from a woman between 50 and 59 years old with Graves' hyperthyroidism. V usage is TRBV5-5 and J usage is TRBJ2-3, with 14 bases matching TRBD2. CDR3 nucleotide sequence: TGTGCCAGCAGCTTGGGACTAGCGGGGGGGCGAGGAGATACGCAGTATTTT. Translating it yields CASSLGLAGGRGDTQYF.